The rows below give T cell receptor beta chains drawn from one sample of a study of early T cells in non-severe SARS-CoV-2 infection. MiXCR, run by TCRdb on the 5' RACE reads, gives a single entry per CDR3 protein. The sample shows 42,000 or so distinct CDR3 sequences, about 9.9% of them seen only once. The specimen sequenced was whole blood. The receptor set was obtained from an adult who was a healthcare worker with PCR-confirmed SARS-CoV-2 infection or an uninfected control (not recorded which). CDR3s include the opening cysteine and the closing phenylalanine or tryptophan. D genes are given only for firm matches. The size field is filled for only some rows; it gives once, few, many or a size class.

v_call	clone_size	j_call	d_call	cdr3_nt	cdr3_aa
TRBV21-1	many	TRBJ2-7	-	TGTGCCAGCAGCAAAGAAGAGAGGTCGTTGTTGGAGCAGTACTTC	CASSKEERSLLEQYF
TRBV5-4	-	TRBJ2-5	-	TGTGCCAGCAGCTTGGGGGGCCTTCAAGAGACCCAGTACTTC	CASSLGGLQETQYF
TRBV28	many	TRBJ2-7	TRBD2	TGTGCCAGCAGTTTCCCCGGGACTAGCGGGAGCTACGAGCAGTACTTC	CASSFPGTSGSYEQYF
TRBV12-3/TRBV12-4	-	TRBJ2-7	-	TGTGCCAGCACGGAGACTCGGGGGGCGGGTGAGCAGTACTTC	CASTETRGAGEQYF
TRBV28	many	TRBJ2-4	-	TGTGCCAGCAGTTTAGGGGGTTCGGGAAACATTCAGTACTTC	CASSLGGSGNIQYF
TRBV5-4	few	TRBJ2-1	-	TGTGCCAGCAGCTTGCGGGGAAGCTCCTACAATGAGCAGTTCTTC	CASSLRGSSYNEQFF
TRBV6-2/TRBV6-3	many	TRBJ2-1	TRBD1	TGTGCCAGCAGTTACGCACAGGGGGCATACAATGAGCAGTTCTTC	CASSYAQGAYNEQFF
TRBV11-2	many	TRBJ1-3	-	TGTGCCAGCAGCTTATTGACAGGTTCAAACACCATATATTTT	CASSLLTGSNTIYF
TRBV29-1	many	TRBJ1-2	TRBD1	TGCAGCGCCTGGGACAGGGAGAACTATGGCTACACCTTC	CSAWDRENYGYTF
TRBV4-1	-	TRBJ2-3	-	TGCGCCAGCAGCCAAGATCTTCCAGATACGCAGTATTTT	CASSQDLPDTQYF
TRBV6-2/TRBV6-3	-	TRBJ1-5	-	TGTGCCGCCTCCCGGGCCCCAGGGCCCCAGCATTTT	CAASRAPGPQHF
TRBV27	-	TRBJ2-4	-	TGTGCCAGCAGTTTTGGCCCCCTGGACATTCAGTACTTC	CASSFGPLDIQYF
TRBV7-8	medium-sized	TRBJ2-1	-	TGTGCCAGCAGCTTATCCGCGGCGAGAGGGCAGTTCTTC	CASSLSAARGQFF
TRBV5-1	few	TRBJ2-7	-	TGCGCCAGCAGCATCGAATACGAGCAGTACTTC	CASSIEYEQYF
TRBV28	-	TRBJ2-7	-	TGTGCCAGCAGTACTAGTGACTACGAGCAGTACTTC	CASSTSDYEQYF
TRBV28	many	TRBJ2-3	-	TGTGCCAGCAGTTCCCAGTGGGTCCCAGATACGCAGTATTTT	CASSSQWVPDTQYF
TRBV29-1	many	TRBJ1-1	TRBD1	TGCAGCTACCGACAGGGGAACACTGAAGCTTTCTTT	CSYRQGNTEAFF
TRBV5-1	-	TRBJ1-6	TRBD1	TGCGCCAGCAGCCGACAGGGACCGGGACAGCCTAATTCACCCCTCCACTTT	CASSRQGPGQPNSPLHF
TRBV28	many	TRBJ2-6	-	TGTGCCAGCAGTCGTCCAACAGTTGGGGCCAACGTCCTGACTTTC	CASSRPTVGANVLTF
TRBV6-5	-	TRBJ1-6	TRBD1	TGTGCCAGCAGTCACGATAGGGGACAGTTGGTCCACTTT	CASSHDRGQLVHF
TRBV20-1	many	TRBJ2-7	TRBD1	TGCAGTGCTAGAGCCTCGGGACAGGGGGTCGACGAGCAGTACTTC	CSARASGQGVDEQYF
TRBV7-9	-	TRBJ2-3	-	TGTGCCAGCAGCTTAGACATCACAGATACGCAGTATTTT	CASSLDITDTQYF
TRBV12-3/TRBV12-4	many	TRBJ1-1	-	TGTGCCAGCAGTTTGGCAGAAAACACTGAAGCTTTCTTT	CASSLAENTEAFF
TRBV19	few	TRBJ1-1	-	TGTGCCAGTAGTATTAGTGGAACGGACACTGAAGCTTTCTTT	CASSISGTDTEAFF
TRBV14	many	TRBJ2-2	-	TGTGCCAGCAGCCCGCGGACTGGCACCGGGGAGCTGTTTTTT	CASSPRTGTGELFF
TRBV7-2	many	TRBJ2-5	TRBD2	TGTGCCAGCAGCCGTAGACTAGCAGCGCAAGAGACCCAGTACTTC	CASSRRLAAQETQYF
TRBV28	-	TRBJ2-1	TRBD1	TGTGCCAGCAGTGCGCCGGGACAGGGTGACAATGAGCAGTTCTTC	CASSAPGQGDNEQFF